The next 20 T cell receptor beta chains were all read from a single sample in a study of long-term antiretroviral therapy in people with HIV. A v3.0 immunoSEQ assay was performed at survey level. The data were produced by immunoSEQ multiplex PCR, yet TCRdb's version contains in-frame clones alone and is incomplete. Of around 30,000 clones in the sample, roughly 96% are singletons; the top ten hold 2% to 3%. The material sequenced was unsorted PBMCs, taken 6.6 years after starting antiretroviral therapy. These receptors were taken from a man aged 30 to 39 with HIV.

This clone has just one count. V usage is TRBV25-1 and J usage is TRBJ1-1; no reliable D call. The V gene lost 5 bases and the J gene lost 5 bases, with 18 bases spanning the gap. The CDR3 length is 15 residues. The V gene's germline CDR1 is MGHDK and CDR2 SYGVNS. Written as DNA, the CDR3 is TGTGCCAGCAGTTATGTCGGGTCAGGCAGTACTGAAGCTTTCTTT. Amino acids: CASSYVGSGSTEAFF.

The chain employs TRBV27 and TRBJ2-7; 7 nucleotides agree with TRBD1. CDR1 is MNHEY, CDR2 SMNVEV, per germline (reference sequence). The CDR3 has 13 amino acids. Losses at the gene ends were 6 bases for V and 2 bases for J; bases not matched to a gene: 4. The CDR3 spells CASRPGTAYEQYF. CDR3 coding DNA: TGTGCCAGCAGGCCCGGGACAGCCTACGAGCAGTACTTC.

This chain connects TRBV7-9 to TRBJ2-7; 9 positions agree with TRBD2. Germline V gene lookup returns CDR1 SEHNR and CDR2 FQNEAQ (reference sequence). CDR3 size: 17 residues. Trimming cost V 6 bases and J 5 bases; bases outside gene matches: 17. Here the CDR3 DNA reads TGTGCCAGCAGACCTCAGCCTTTAGCGGGGGCCAGGCACGAGCAGTACTTC. Protein product: CASRPQPLAGARHEQYF.

The V call is TRBV5-1, the J call TRBJ2-7; 7 bases are a match to TRBD1. Trimming cost V 0 bases and J 5 bases; bases outside gene matches: 8. The CDR3 is made up of 15 amino acids. From germline, CDR1 is SGHRS and CDR2 YFSETQ. The DNA of the CDR3 is TGCGCCAGCAGCTTGGCTCCGGGACAGAGACACGAGCAGTACTTC. Residues: CASSLAPGQRHEQYF. Using reference TRBV5-1 and TRBJ2-7 for the parts outside the CDR3, the full variable domain is KAGVTQTPRYLIKTRGQQVTLSCSPISGHRSVSWYQQTPGQGLQFLFEYFSETQRNKGNFPGRFSGRQFSNSRSEMNVSTLELGDSALYLCASSLAPGQRHEQYFGPGTRLTVT.

This chain uses TRBV19 with TRBJ2-1; 12 bases align to TRBD2. The germline gives CDR1 LNHDA, CDR2 SQIVND (reference sequence). The V and J ends lost 4 bases and 2 bases, in that order; junction bases with no gene match: 6. The length of the CDR3 is 17 residues. The CDR3 reads CASSTGTSGPTYNEQFF. The CDR3 DNA reads as TGTGCCAGTAGTACGGGGACTAGCGGGCCGACCTACAATGAGCAGTTCTTC.

V is TRBV4-3 and J is TRBJ1-4, with D possibly TRBD1 on 5 matching bases. CDR3 length: 14 residues. V was clipped by 0 bases and J by 9 bases, with 11 bases between them. Looked up from germline, CDR1 is LGHNA and CDR2 is YSLEER. The CDR3 DNA follows: TGCGCCAGCAGCCAAGATTTGGCAGGGCAAAAACTGTTTTTT. It yields the protein CASSQDLAGQKLFF.

With respect to this clone: The junction differs from germline at one of its ends, possibly a read error. This sequence joins TRBV7-6 and TRBJ2-2, with TRBD2 matching over 9 bases. Germline V lookup: CDR1 SGHVS, CDR2 FNYEAQ. CDR3 length: 17 residues. Written as DNA, the CDR3 is TGTGCCAGCAGTTTAGGGGCTAGCGGGGCGAACACCGGGGAGCTGTTTTTT. Protein sequence: CASSLGASGANTGELFF.

V and J are TRBV30 and TRBJ1-1; possibly TRBD1 for D (5 bases). V was cut by 5 bases and J by 11 bases, with 12 bases left in between. Germline V gene lookup returns CDR1 GTSNPN and CDR2 SVGIG (reference sequence). The CDR3 extends over 10 amino acids. The CDR3 loop is CAWGTGSAFF. CDR3 coding DNA: TGTGCCTGGGGAACAGGTTCGGCTTTCTTT.

The table lists this clone with a count of one. This rearrangement joins TRBV9 to TRBJ2-3, with 7 bases that match TRBD2. The CDR3 is made up of 14 amino acids. Germline V gives CDR1 SGDLS, CDR2 YYNGEE. V lost 4 bases, J lost 2 bases, and 4 bases stayed unmatched. In DNA form, the CDR3 reads TGTGCCAGCAGCTGGAGCGGGGACACAGATACGCAGTATTTT. Its translation: CASSWSGDTDTQYF. Variable domain in full (rest from reference TRBV9 and TRBJ2-3): DSGVTQTPKHLITATGQRVTLRCSPRSGDLSVYWYQQSLDQGLQFLIQYYNGEERAKGNILERFSAQQFPDLHSELNLSSLELGDSALYFCASSWSGDTDTQYFGPGTRLTVL.

The chain carries TRBV4-1 and TRBJ2-5; no clear D gene. V shed 0 bases and J shed 5 bases, with 16 bases lying between them. This CDR3 contains 16 residues. The V gene's germline CDR1 is MGHRA and CDR2 YSYEKL. DNA of the CDR3: TGCGCCAGCAGCCAAGAGGAAGAACGTTGGGGTGAGACCCAGTACTTC. Amino acid sequence: CASSQEEERWGETQYF.

The gene calls are TRBV9 and TRBJ1-4; weak D call: TRBD1 (5 bases). Trimming removed 10 bases at V and 6 bases at J, with 19 bases between. Germline CDR1 and CDR2: SGDLS and YYNGEE. The CDR3 contains 14 residues. CDR3 region: CARQRGGRDEKLFF. The CDR3 DNA sequence: TGTGCCCGCCAGCGTGGGGGACGGGATGAAAAACTGTTTTTT.

Only one count was recorded for this clone. The V gene is TRBV27, the J gene TRBJ1-2; maybe TRBD1 (5 bases). There are 16 residues in the CDR3. V was trimmed by 6 bases and J by 4 bases, leaving 21 bases between them. The V gene's germline CDR1 is MNHEY and CDR2 SMNVEV (reference sequence). This chain's CDR3 is CASSRSHSGAPYGYTF. The DNA for the CDR3 is TGTGCCAGCAGCCGCAGCCACTCCGGGGCCCCCTATGGCTACACCTTC.

The chain couples TRBV7-8 to TRBJ2-7; D is tentatively TRBD1 or TRBD2 (6 bases each). From germline, CDR1 is SGHVS and CDR2 FQNEAQ. The CDR3 length is 13 residues. V was pared by 1 base and J by 7 bases, with 11 bases between. CDR3 sequence: CASSLGGAGEQYF. CDR3 in DNA: TGTGCCAGCAGCTTAGGGGGGGCAGGAGAGCAGTACTTC.

This chain joins TRBV13 and TRBJ2-1; D is uncertain. Trimming stripped 0 bases from V and 2 bases from J, with 14 bases between. The CDR3 is 17 amino acids. CDR1 and CDR2 (germline): PRHDT, FYEKMQ (reference sequence). CDR3 residues: CASSLGVQPGPYNEQFF. As DNA, the CDR3 is TGTGCCAGCAGCTTAGGAGTCCAACCGGGCCCCTACAATGAGCAGTTCTTC.

The chain links TRBV4-2 to TRBJ2-2; D is unclear. The CDR3 extends over 14 amino acids. V lost 4 bases and J 1 base, leaving 7 bases between the germline ends. Per the germline V gene, CDR1 is LGHNA and CDR2 is YNFKEQ. This CDR3 is CASSRMGNTGELFF. CDR3 sequence (DNA): TGTGCCAGCAGCCGGATGGGGAACACCGGGGAGCTGTTTTTT.

This rearrangement joins TRBV15 to TRBJ1-2, with 9 bases aligning to TRBD1. CDR1 and CDR2 from the germline V gene are LNHNV and YYDKDF (reference sequence). The CDR3 has 15 residues. With 4 bases clipped from V and 8 bases from J, the junction kept 11 bases outside the gene matches. The CDR3 sequence is CATSTYGGTGHGYTF. Written as DNA, the CDR3 is TGTGCCACCAGCACGTACGGTGGGACAGGGCACGGCTACACCTTC.

This chain joins TRBV2 and TRBJ1-2; 7 positions agree with TRBD1. Losses at the gene ends were 7 bases for V and 13 bases for J; bases not matched to a gene: 9. The CDR3 consists of 11 residues. From germline, CDR1 is SNHLY and CDR2 FYNNEI. The CDR3 protein is CASILGDRVTF. Here the CDR3 DNA reads TGTGCCAGCATCCTTGGAGACAGGGTCACCTTC.

CDR3 sequence: CASSFSGQESYEQYF. In DNA, the CDR3 is TGTGCCAGCTCATTTTCGGGACAGGAATCCTACGAGCAGTACTTC. This chain connects TRBV18 to TRBJ2-7; 8 nucleotides match TRBD1. CDR3 length equals 15 residues. The germline CDR1 and CDR2 sequences are KGHSH and LQKENI. Trimming took 5 bases from V and 1 from J; bases not matched to a gene: 7.

The V and J genes are TRBV6-5 and TRBJ2-6, with D uncertain. CDR1 is MNHEY, CDR2 SVGAGI, per germline. V was shortened by 5 bases and J by 5 bases, with 10 bases between the two germline ends. The CDR3 has 14 residues. The CDR3: CASSPSPWANVLTF. The DNA of the CDR3 is TGTGCCAGCAGTCCCAGCCCATGGGCCAACGTCCTGACTTTC.

J is TRBJ2-7 and V is TRBV7-8; 11 bases are a match to TRBD2. V was clipped by 5 bases and J by 0 bases; unmatched bases: 3. The CDR3 is 15 amino acids. The germline V gene encodes CDR1 SGHVS and CDR2 FQNEAQ. CDR3 sequence (DNA): TGTGCCAGCAGCGAGACTAGCGGGAACTCCTACGAGCAGTACTTC. It specifies CASSETSGNSYEQYF.